Below are 7 T cell receptor beta chains sequenced from a single sample in a study of blood T cell repertoires in COVID-19 (dated by TCRdb to 2018 to 2021). Libraries were built with the immunoSEQ multiplex PCR assay. Not all clones reach the TCRdb copy of this immuneACCESS table, which keeps in-frame sequences only. Checked studies attribute under half of the gap to unresolved V genes and leave the rest unexplained. The sample has roughly 140,000 clones on record, 80% to 90% of them singletons. In total, the top ten clones hold over 12% of the sample. Material for sequencing was peripheral blood. The receptors shown here come from a middle-aged woman with acute or convalescent COVID-19.

V is TRBV9 and J is TRBJ2-2; 7 nucleotides line up with TRBD2. J gave up 5 bases and V 4 bases, and 5 bases lay outside the gene matches. There are 14 residues in the CDR3. The germline V gene has CDR1 SGDLS and CDR2 YYNGEE. The CDR3 nucleotides are TGTGCCAGCAGCAAGGGAGGGGCGACCGGGGAGCTGTTTTTT. Translated: CASSKGGATGELFF.

This rearrangement joins TRBV13 to TRBJ1-2, with 7 bases fitting TRBD1. Germline lookup yields CDR1 PRHDT and CDR2 FYEKMQ (reference sequence). This CDR3 has 15 amino acids. V shed 8 bases, J shed 8 bases, and the junction held 17 bases outside the gene matches. DNA of the CDR3: TGTGCCAGCCGGTTCGGGACAGAGAGGGCCAACGGCTACACCTTC. Translation: CASRFGTERANGYTF.

V gene TRBV12-3 or TRBV12-4 combines with J gene TRBJ1-4, with a tentative D call TRBD1 (6 bases). The CDR3 runs 13 residues. Deletions cut 5 bases from V and 14 bases from J, with 18 bases between. This CDR3 reads CASSELQQGGLFF. The DNA of the CDR3 is TGTGCCAGCAGTGAGCTACAACAGGGTGGCCTGTTTTTT.

The CDR3 reads CSASRVAGLSAGELFF. DNA for the CDR3: TGCAGTGCTAGTAGGGTCGCGGGGTTATCCGCCGGGGAGCTGTTTTTT. The V gene is TRBV20-1, the J gene TRBJ2-2; the D gene is possibly TRBD2 (6 bases). Germline CDR1 reads DFQATT; CDR2 reads SNEGSKA (reference sequence). V was trimmed by 3 bases and J by 6 bases, leaving 20 bases between them. The CDR3 has 16 amino acids.

The V gene is TRBV5-1, the J gene TRBJ2-2, with D possibly being TRBD1 (6 bases). Trimming cost V 4 bases and J 4 bases, with 20 bases left between them. The length of the CDR3 is 17 residues. Germline CDR1 reads SGHRS; CDR2 reads YFSETQ. In DNA form, the CDR3 reads TGCGCCAGCAGCGCCAGACTACAGGGTAGCAGCACCGGGGAGCTGTTTTTT. This sequence encodes CASSARLQGSSTGELFF.

The gene calls are TRBV7-8 and TRBJ2-6; 11 nucleotides line up with TRBD2. The CDR3 is 19 residues long. J was trimmed by 0 bases and V by 1 base; bases with no gene match: 5. Germline CDR1 reads SGHVS; CDR2 reads FQNEAQ. The CDR3, as DNA: TGTGCCAGCAGCTTAGAAGGACTAGCGGGCGACTCTGGGGCCAACGTCCTGACTTTC. This encodes CASSLEGLAGDSGANVLTF.

The chain employs TRBV5-4 and TRBJ2-3; D is possibly TRBD1 (5 bases). Trimming shortened V by 4 bases and J by 1 base, and 16 bases separated the two germline ends. Germline CDR1 is SGHNT and CDR2 is YYREEE (reference sequence). The CDR3 spans 16 residues. CDR3 nucleotide sequence: TGTGCCAGCAGCAGTACACAGGATATGGGCACAGATACGCAGTATTTT. This sequence encodes CASSSTQDMGTDTQYF.